Listed here are 16 T cell receptor beta chains from one sample, sequenced in a study of CXCR3-negative and CXCR3-positive naive CD8 T cells (dated by TCRdb to between 2019 and 2020). The sequencer was a NextSeq 550. The Human TCR Profiling Kit (MiLaboratory) was used to make UMI-labeled 5' RACE TRB cDNA libraries. The reads were reprocessed in TCRdb, with one entry per CDR3 protein sequence and no accompanying DNA. In this sample's table one finds some 130,000 distinct CDR3 sequences. The ten biggest clones cover roughly 0.29% of the sample. The sequenced sample consisted of naive CXCR3- CD8+ T cells from blood. In light of the paper, this sample's cell subset or site label describes: CD45RO-CCR7+CD27+CD95- naive CD8+ T cells lacking CXCR3 (TNR3-). The receptors stem from a human donor in good health. Some clones in this sample may be carry-over from other donors' samples.

CDR3 region: CASSFMGPEVVEQYF. The chain carries TRBV12-3 or TRBV12-4 and TRBJ2-7; as DNA is missing, the TRBD2 call by TCRdb cannot be tested. The CDR3 has 15 residues.

The chain uses TRBV7-6 and TRBJ1-2; the D call from TCRdb, TRBD1, cannot be confirmed without DNA. This CDR3 region has 16 residues. Germline V gene lookup returns CDR1 SGHVS and CDR2 FNYEAQ. CDR3 residues: CASSLEATGGRWGYTF.

V is TRBV21-1 and J is TRBJ2-1; the D call of TRBD2 rests on TCRdb alone, since no DNA is present to check it. TRBV21-1 is a pseudogene. CDR3 length: 17 residues. The CDR3 sequence is CASSDRDSQPSYNEQFF.

The J gene is TRBJ1-4, the V gene TRBV4-1; there is no DNA to check the TCRdb D call of TRBD1. The CDR3 has 15 residues. CDR1 MGHRA and CDR2 YSYEKL come from the germline V gene. The CDR3 sequence: CASSQDDRGNEKLFF.

The rearrangement links TRBV20-1 to TRBJ1-1. The germline V gene has CDR1 DFQATT and CDR2 SNEGSKA (reference sequence). The CDR3 consists of 12 residues. CDR3 protein: CSARGDAAEAFF.

The chain combines TRBV5-6 with TRBJ1-5. Germline assignment: CDR1 SGHDT and CDR2 YYEEEE. The CDR3 extends over 17 amino acids. Here the CDR3 reads CASSLLRAPRSNQPQHF.

This chain connects TRBV7-9 to TRBJ2-1; without DNA, the TCRdb call of TRBD2 cannot be checked. The germline gives CDR1 SEHNR, CDR2 FQNEAQ (reference sequence). This CDR3 has 13 amino acids. CDR3 residues: CASSLPAGEKQFF.

The V and J genes are TRBV10-3 and TRBJ2-5. The CDR3 covers 12 residues. Germline CDR1 ENHRY, CDR2 SYGVKD. CDR3 sequence reads: CAISDDWETQYF.

This chain connects TRBV5-1 to TRBJ2-7; the TRBD1 assignment by TCRdb is unverifiable without DNA. The germline V gene has CDR1 SGHRS and CDR2 YFSETQ. The CDR3 is 15 amino acids. The CDR3 protein is CASSFGQGKNYEQYF.

The chain uses TRBV20-1 and TRBJ2-7. Germline values: CDR1 DFQATT, CDR2 SNEGSKA (reference sequence). The CDR3 is 13 amino acids. The CDR3: CSARDSLTYEQYF.

This chain connects TRBV29-1 to TRBJ2-1; without DNA, the TCRdb call of TRBD1 cannot be checked. This CDR3 has 22 residues. Germline lookup yields CDR1 SQVTM and CDR2 ANQGSEA. This chain's CDR3 is CSVELESARGLEGAGGYNEQFF.

The CDR3 loop is CSVSSGANVLTF. V and J are TRBV29-1 and TRBJ2-6. The germline V gene has CDR1 SQVTM and CDR2 ANQGSEA. The CDR3 has 12 residues.

V gene TRBV12-3 or TRBV12-4 combines with J gene TRBJ2-3; TCRdb lists TRBD2, though no DNA is available to test this call. This CDR3 spans 16 amino acids. CDR3 sequence: CASRPGLAGDTDTQYF.

The V gene is TRBV12-3 or TRBV12-4, the J gene TRBJ1-2. The CDR3 runs to 13 residues. The CDR3: CASSFGGYDGYTF.

The chain carries TRBV14 and TRBJ2-5. CDR3 size: 12 residues. Germline V lookup: CDR1 SGHDN, CDR2 FVKESK. This CDR3 is CASSQTPETQYF.

This rearrangement joins TRBV7-3 to TRBJ2-3; no DNA is available, so the TRBD1 call from TCRdb remains unchecked. Germline CDR1 SGHTA, CDR2 FQGTGA. The CDR3 consists of 15 residues. The CDR3 sequence is CASSSGQGPADTQYF. The entire variable domain, with the rest obtained from reference TRBV7-3 and TRBJ2-3, is as follows: GAGVSQTPSNKVTEKGKYVELRCDPISGHTALYWYRQSLGQGPEFLIYFQGTGAADDSGLPNDRFFAVRPEGSVSTLKIQRTERGDSAVYLCASSSGQGPADTQYFGPGTRLTVL.